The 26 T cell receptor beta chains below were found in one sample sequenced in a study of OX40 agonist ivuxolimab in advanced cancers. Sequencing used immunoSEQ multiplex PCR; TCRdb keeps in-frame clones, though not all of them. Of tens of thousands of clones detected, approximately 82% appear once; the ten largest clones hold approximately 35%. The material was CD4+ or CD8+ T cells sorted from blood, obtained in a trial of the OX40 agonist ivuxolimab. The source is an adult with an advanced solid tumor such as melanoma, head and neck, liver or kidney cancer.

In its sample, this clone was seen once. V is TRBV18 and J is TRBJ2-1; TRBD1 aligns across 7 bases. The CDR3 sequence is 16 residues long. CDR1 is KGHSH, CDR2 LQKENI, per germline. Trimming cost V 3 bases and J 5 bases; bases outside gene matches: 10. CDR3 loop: CASSPPDRSLNNEQFF. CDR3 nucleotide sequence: TGTGCCAGCTCACCTCCGGACAGGAGTCTTAACAATGAGCAGTTCTTC.

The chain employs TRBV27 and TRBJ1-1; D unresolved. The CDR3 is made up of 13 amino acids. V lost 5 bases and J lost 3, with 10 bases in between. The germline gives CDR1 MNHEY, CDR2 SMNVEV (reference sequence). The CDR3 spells CASSASEDTEAFF. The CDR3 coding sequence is TGTGCCAGCAGTGCCTCCGAAGACACTGAAGCTTTCTTT.

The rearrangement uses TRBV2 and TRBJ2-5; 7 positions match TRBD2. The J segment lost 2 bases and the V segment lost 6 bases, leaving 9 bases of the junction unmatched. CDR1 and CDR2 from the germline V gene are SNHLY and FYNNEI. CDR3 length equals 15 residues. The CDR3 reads CASRGGTIRQETQYF. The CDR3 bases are TGTGCCAGCAGGGGGGGGACTATTCGGCAAGAGACCCAGTACTTC.

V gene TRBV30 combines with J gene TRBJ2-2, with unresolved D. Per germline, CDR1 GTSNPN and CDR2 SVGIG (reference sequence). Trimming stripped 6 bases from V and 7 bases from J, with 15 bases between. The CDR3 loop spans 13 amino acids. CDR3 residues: CACSFVVNGELFF. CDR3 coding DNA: TGTGCCTGCAGTTTTGTGGTGAACGGGGAGCTGTTTTTT.

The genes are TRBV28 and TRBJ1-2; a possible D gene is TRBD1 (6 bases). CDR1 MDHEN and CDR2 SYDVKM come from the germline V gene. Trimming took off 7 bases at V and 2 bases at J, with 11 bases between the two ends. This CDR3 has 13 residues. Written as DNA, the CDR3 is TGTGCCAGCACCATACAGGGAAACTATGGCTACACCTTC. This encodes CASTIQGNYGYTF.

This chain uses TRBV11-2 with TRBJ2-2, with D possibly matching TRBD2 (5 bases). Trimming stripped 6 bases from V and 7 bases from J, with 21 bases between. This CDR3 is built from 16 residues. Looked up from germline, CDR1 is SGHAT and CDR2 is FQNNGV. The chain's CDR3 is CASRPLSRGYGGELFF. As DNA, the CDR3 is TGTGCCAGCAGACCCCTAAGTCGAGGGTATGGCGGGGAGCTGTTTTTT.

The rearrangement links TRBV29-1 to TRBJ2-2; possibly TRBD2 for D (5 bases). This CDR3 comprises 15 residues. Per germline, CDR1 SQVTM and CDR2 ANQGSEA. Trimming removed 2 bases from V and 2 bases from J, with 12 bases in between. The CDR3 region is CSVEFSRGNTGELFF. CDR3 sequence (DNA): TGCAGCGTTGAATTTAGTCGGGGAAACACCGGGGAGCTGTTTTTT.

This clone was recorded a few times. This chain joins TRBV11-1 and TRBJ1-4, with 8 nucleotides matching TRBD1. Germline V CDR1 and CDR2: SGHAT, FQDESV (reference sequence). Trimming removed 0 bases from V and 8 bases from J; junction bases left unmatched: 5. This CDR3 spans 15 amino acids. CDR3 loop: CASSLARTGHEKLFF. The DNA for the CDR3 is TGTGCCAGCAGCTTAGCGAGGACAGGGCACGAAAAACTGTTTTTT.

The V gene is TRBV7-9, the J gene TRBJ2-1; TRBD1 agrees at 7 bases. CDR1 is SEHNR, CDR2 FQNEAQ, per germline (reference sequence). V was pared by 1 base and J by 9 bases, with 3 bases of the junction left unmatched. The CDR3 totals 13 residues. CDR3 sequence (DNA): TGTGCCAGCAGCTTAGGAGGGGGCTTTGAGCAGTTCTTC. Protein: CASSLGGGFEQFF.

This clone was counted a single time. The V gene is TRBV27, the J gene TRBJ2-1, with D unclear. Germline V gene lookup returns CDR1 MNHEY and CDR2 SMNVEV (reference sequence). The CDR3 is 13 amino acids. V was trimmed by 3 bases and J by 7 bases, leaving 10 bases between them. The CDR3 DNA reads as TGTGCCAGCAGTTTCAGACTTGGGAATGAGCAGTTCTTC. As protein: CASSFRLGNEQFF.

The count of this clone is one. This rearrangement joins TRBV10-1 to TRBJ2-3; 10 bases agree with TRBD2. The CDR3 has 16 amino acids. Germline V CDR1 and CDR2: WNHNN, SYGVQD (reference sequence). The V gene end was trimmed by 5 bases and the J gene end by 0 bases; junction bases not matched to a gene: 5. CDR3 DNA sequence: TGCGCCAGCAGTCCCACTAGCGGGGTTAGCACAGATACGCAGTATTTT. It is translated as CASSPTSGVSTDTQYF.

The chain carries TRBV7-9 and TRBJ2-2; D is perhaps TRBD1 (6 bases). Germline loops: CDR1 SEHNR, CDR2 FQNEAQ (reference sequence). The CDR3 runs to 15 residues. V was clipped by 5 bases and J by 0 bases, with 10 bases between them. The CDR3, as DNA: TGTGCCAGCAGCGCCAGGGGCACGAACACCGGGGAGCTGTTTTTT. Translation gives CASSARGTNTGELFF. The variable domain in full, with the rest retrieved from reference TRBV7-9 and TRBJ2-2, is DTGVSQNPRHKITKRGQNVTFRCDPISEHNRLYWYRQTLGQGPEFLTYFQNEAQLEKSRLLSDRFSAERPKGSFSTLEIQRTEQGDSAMYLCASSARGTNTGELFFGEGSRLTVL.

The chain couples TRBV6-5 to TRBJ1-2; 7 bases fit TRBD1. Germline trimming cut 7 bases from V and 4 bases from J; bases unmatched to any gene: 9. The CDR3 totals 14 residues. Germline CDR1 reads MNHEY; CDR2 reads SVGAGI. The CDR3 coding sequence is TGTGCCAGCATGGAGGGGGCTGGGGCCTATGGCTACACCTTC. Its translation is CASMEGAGAYGYTF.

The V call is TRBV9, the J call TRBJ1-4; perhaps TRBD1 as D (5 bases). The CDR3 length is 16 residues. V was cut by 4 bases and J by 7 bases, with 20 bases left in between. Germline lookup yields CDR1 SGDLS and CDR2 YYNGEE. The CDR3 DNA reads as TGTGCCAGCAGCCTGAGTGGGACCGGGAATGGTGAAAAACTGTTTTTT. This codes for CASSLSGTGNGEKLFF.

CDR3 coding DNA: TGTGCCAGCAGCTCCGCTTTAGCGGGAACCCTGCAAGAGACCCAGTACTTC. Protein: CASSSALAGTLQETQYF. This sequence joins TRBV5-4 and TRBJ2-5; 8 nucleotides line up with TRBD2. J lost 2 bases, V lost 3 bases, and 12 bases had no gene match. The CDR3 sequence is 17 residues long. CDR1 and CDR2 from the germline V gene are SGHNT and YYREEE (reference sequence).

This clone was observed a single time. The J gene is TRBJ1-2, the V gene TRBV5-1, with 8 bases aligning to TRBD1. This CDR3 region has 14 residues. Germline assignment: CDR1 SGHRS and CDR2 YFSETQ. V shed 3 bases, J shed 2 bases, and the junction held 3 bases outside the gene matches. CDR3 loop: CASSSGQGNYGYTF. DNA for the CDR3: TGCGCCAGCAGCTCCGGACAGGGAAACTATGGCTACACCTTC.

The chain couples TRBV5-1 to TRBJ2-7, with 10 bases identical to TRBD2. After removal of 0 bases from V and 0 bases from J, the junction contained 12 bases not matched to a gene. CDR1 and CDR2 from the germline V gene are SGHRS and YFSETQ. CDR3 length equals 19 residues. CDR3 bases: TGCGCCAGCAGCTTGGAAGTAGCGGGAGGCCTTTTTAGCTCCTACGAGCAGTACTTC. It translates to CASSLEVAGGLFSSYEQYF.

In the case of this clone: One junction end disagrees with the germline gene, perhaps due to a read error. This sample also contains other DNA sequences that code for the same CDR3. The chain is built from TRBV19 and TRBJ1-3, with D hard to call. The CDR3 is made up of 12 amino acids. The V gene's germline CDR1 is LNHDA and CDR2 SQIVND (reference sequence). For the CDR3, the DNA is TGCGCCAGTAGTGAGTCTGGAAACACCATATATTTT. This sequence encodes CASSESGNTIYF.

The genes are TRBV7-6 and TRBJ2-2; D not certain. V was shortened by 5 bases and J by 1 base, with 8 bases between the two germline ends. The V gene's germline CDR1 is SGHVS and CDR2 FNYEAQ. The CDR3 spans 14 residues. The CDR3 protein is CASSELGNTGELFF. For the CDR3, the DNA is TGTGCCAGCAGCGAACTGGGGAACACCGGGGAGCTGTTTTTT.

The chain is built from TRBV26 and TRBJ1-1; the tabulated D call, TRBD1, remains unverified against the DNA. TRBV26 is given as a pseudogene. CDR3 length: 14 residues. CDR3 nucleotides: TGTGCCAGCAGTTTACCACAGGTCCCCACTGAAGCTTTCTTT. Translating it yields CASSLPQVPTEAFF.

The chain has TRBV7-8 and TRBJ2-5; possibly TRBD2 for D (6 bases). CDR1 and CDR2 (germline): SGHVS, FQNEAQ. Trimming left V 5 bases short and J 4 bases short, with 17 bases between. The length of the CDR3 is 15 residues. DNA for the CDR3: TGTGCCAGCAGCCTGGGGGGATTTAGAACAGAGACCCAGTACTTC. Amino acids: CASSLGGFRTETQYF.

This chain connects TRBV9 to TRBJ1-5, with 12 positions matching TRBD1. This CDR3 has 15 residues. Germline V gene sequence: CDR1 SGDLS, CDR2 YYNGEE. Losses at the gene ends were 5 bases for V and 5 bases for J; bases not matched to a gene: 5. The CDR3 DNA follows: TGTGCCAGCAGTGAGGGACAGGGGGCGTATCAGCCCCAGCATTTT. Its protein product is CASSEGQGAYQPQHF.

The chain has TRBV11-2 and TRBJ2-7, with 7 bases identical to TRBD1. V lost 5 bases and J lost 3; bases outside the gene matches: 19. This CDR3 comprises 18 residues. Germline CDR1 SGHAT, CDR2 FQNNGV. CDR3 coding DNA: TGTGCCAGCAGCCCAGTGGACAGGTCCCGTGGTTCCAACTACGAGCAGTACTTC. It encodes CASSPVDRSRGSNYEQYF.

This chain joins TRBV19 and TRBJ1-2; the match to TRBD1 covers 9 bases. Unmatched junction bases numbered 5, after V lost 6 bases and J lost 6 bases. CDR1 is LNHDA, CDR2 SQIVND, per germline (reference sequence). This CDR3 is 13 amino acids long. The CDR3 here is CASSDRGGHGYTF. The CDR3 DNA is TGTGCCAGTAGCGACAGGGGGGGGCATGGCTACACCTTC.

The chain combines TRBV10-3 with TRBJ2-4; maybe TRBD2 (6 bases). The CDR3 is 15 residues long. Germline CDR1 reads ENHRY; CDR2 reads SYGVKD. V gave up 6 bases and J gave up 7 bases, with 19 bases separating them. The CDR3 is CAISRGSGEGNIQYF. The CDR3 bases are TGTGCCATCAGCCGGGGTAGCGGAGAGGGGAACATTCAGTACTTC.

The CDR3 loop is CASSGVAASSYEQYF. CDR3 bases: TGTGCCAGCAGTGGTGTGGCAGCGAGCTCCTACGAGCAGTACTTC. V gene TRBV25-1 combines with J gene TRBJ2-7; D gene ambiguous. There are 15 residues in the CDR3. Germline values: CDR1 MGHDK, CDR2 SYGVNS. With 4 bases removed from V and 0 bases from J, the gap between germline ends came to 13 bases.